These 5 T cell receptor beta chains were all obtained from the same sample, sequenced in a study of Graves' ophthalmopathy and Graves' hyperthyroidism. For repertoire sequencing, the TCR beta CDR3 regions were amplified from RNA transcripts. RT-PCR with HTBI primers came first, then second-round multiplex PCR. TCRdb fed the multiplex PCR reads into MiXCR, producing one record per CDR3 protein. The sample lists a few hundred thousand distinct CDR3 sequences; approximately 18% were seen once. Specimen: peripheral blood. The receptors shown here come from an adult woman with stable Graves' hyperthyroidism.

CDR3 residues: CASSPPPTAPVAETQYF. In DNA, the CDR3 is TGTGCCAGCAGTCCTCCCCCGACAGCCCCGGTGGCGGAGACCCAGTACTTC. The chain links TRBV28 to TRBJ2-5; a weak D match, TRBD1 (5 bases). CDR1 is MDHEN, CDR2 SYDVKM, per germline. V gave up 5 bases and J gave up 5 bases, with 24 bases separating them. CDR3 length: 17 amino acids. Full variable domain (rest looked up from reference TRBV28 and TRBJ2-5): DVKVTQSSRYLVKRTGEKVFLECVQDMDHENMFWYRQDPGLGLRLIYFSYDVKMKEKGDIPEGYSVSREKKERFSLILESASTNQTSMYLCASSPPPTAPVAETQYFGPGTRLLVL.

In this sample, this clonotype turned up many times. The chain employs TRBV7-2 and TRBJ2-3; D unclear. CDR3 size: 12 residues. Per germline, CDR1 SGHTA and CDR2 FQGNSA. Trimming shortened V by 5 bases and J by 2 bases, and 5 bases separated the two germline ends. The CDR3 DNA reads TGTGCCAGCAGCCAGGACACAGATACGCAGTATTTT. This sequence encodes CASSQDTDTQYF.

This sequence joins TRBV7-2 and TRBJ2-2; unclear D gene. Germline-derived CDR1 and CDR2 are SGHTA and FQGNSA. The V end was cut by 3 bases, the J end by 6 bases, with 8 bases between. The CDR3 extends over 13 amino acids. This CDR3 reads CASSFQSPGELFF. CDR3 coding DNA: TGTGCCAGCAGCTTCCAAAGTCCCGGGGAGCTGTTTTTT.

This clonotype showed up many times. The CDR3 nucleotides read TGTGCCAGCAGTTTGTCTCGACGTGGCCGTGGTCACAACACTGAAGCTTTCTTT. Its translation: CASSLSRRGRGHNTEAFF. The V and J genes are TRBV28 and TRBJ1-1; no clear D. CDR1 is MDHEN and CDR2 is SYDVKM in the germline V gene. This CDR3 has 18 residues. Trimming took off 3 bases at V and 2 bases at J, with 22 bases between the two ends.

This clonotype came up many times. V is TRBV3-1 and J is TRBJ2-5, with 8 bases matching TRBD2. The V gene end was trimmed by 4 bases and the J gene end by 4 bases; junction bases not matched to a gene: 5. The V gene's germline CDR1 is LGHDT and CDR2 YNNKEL (reference sequence). This CDR3 has 14 residues. CDR3 sequence (DNA): TGTGCCAGCAGCCCGCACCTAGCGGGAGAGACCCAGTACTTC. Amino acids: CASSPHLAGETQYF.